The sequence of this TCR beta chain was determined in a study of blood T cells in healthy people across ages. Using a J-beta primer mix together with a sample-barcoded 5' primer, a second PCR was run for roughly 7 to 11 cycles. Each cDNA molecule was tagged by a template-switch adaptor with 12 random nucleotides. In TCRdb, the 5' RACE reads were re-called with MiXCR into one record per CDR3 protein. Of 1,800,000 or so distinct CDR3 sequences in the sample, approximately 39% were seen once. CDR1 and CDR2 from the germline V gene are LGHNA and YNFKEQ. The ends lost 2 bases at V and 1 base at J; junction bases unmatched: 1. The length of the CDR3 is 16 residues.

The chain carries TRBV4-2 and TRBJ1-5, with TRBD1 matching over 11 bases. The receptor was isolated from a human donor in good health. The sequenced sample consisted of blood. CDR3: CASSQRDRGSNQPQHF. The CDR3 DNA reads TGTGCCAGCAGCCAACGGGACAGGGGGAGCAATCAGCCCCAGCATTTT.